These 12 T cell receptor beta chains originate from one sample sequenced in a study of metastatic and nonmetastatic thyroid tumors. Before thyroid surgery, none of the patients had received any treatment. TCRdb reassembled clones from the PCR reads with MiXCR. Among over 45,000 clones listed, around 20% were seen once. The specimen was blood. The receptors come from a male donor with papillary thyroid cancer or a benign thyroid nodule (not recorded which). Some clones in this sample may be carry-over from other donors' samples.

The chain joins TRBV20-1 to TRBJ2-7; 9 bases agree with TRBD1. Trimming took 5 bases from V and 6 from J; bases not matched to a gene: 14. The V gene's germline CDR1 is DFQATT and CDR2 SNEGSKA (reference sequence). CDR3 length: 15 residues. This CDR3 reads CSAVPYGQGISEQYF. CDR3 bases: TGCAGTGCTGTCCCTTACGGACAGGGGATCTCCGAGCAGTACTTC.

This sequence joins TRBV20-1 and TRBJ1-1; 8 nucleotides align to TRBD1. CDR3 length equals 16 residues. The V and J ends lost 0 bases and 2 bases, in that order; junction bases with no gene match: 8. Germline CDR1 is DFQATT and CDR2 is SNEGSKA (reference sequence). The CDR3 region is CSARDGRQGINTEAFF. The DNA of the CDR3 is TGCAGTGCTAGAGATGGTCGACAGGGGATAAACACTGAAGCTTTCTTT.

This clone was counted only a few times. The chain combines TRBV6-1 with TRBJ2-1; 15 bases are shared with TRBD2. Germline V gene data show CDR1 as MNHNS and CDR2 as SASEGT. CDR3 size: 16 residues. V lost 5 bases, J lost 7 bases, and 6 bases stayed unmatched. Here the CDR3 reads CASSKSGLAGGNEQFF. For the CDR3, the DNA is TGTGCCAGCAGTAAATCGGGACTAGCGGGGGGAAATGAGCAGTTCTTC.

The chain couples TRBV20-1 to TRBJ2-7; D gene uncertain. Trimming shortened V by 5 bases and J by 2 bases, and 13 bases separated the two germline ends. The CDR3 totals 13 residues. Per the germline V gene, CDR1 is DFQATT and CDR2 is SNEGSKA (reference sequence). DNA for the CDR3: TGCAGTGCTGTCCAGGAGACGACCTACGAGCAGTACTTC. Translating it yields CSAVQETTYEQYF.

In its sample, this clone was seen many times. The chain uses TRBV3-1 and TRBJ2-2; D not certain. This CDR3 is built from 13 residues. V lost 1 base and J lost 4, with 4 bases in between. Germline assignment: CDR1 LGHDT and CDR2 YNNKEL (reference sequence). In nucleotides, the CDR3 is TGTGCCAGCAGCCAAGCGTCCACCGGGGAGCTGTTTTTT. Its protein is CASSQASTGELFF.

This clone has a handful of counts. At one end, the junction sequence differs from germline, possibly due to a read error. J is TRBJ2-2 and V is TRBV12-3 or TRBV12-4; D unresolved. The CDR3 loop spans 14 amino acids. The CDR3 loop reads CASSLGLNTRELFF. CDR3 DNA sequence: TGTGCCAGCAGTTTAGGGCTTAACACCAGGGAGCTGTTTTTT.

This clone has at least ten counts. V usage is TRBV11-2 and J usage is TRBJ2-1; D might be TRBD2 (5 bases). With 2 bases removed from V and 12 bases from J, the gap between germline ends came to 14 bases. This CDR3 has 13 amino acids. CDR1 and CDR2 (germline): SGHAT, FQNNGV. This CDR3 reads CASSLQEVRGQFF. The CDR3 DNA reads as TGTGCCAGCAGCTTACAGGAGGTTCGCGGGCAGTTCTTC.

This clone was found many times. This rearrangement joins TRBV12-3 or TRBV12-4 to TRBJ2-4; 11 bases fit TRBD1. With 6 bases clipped from V and 8 bases from J, the junction kept 12 bases outside the gene matches. The CDR3 has 16 amino acids. The CDR3 sequence: CASSPGTGGTSDIQYF. As DNA, the CDR3 is TGTGCCAGCAGCCCAGGGACAGGGGGGACGTCGGACATTCAGTACTTC.

This clone has a count of ten or more. Other DNA sequences of this sample code for an identical CDR3. The chain is built from TRBV18 and TRBJ2-7, with D perhaps matching TRBD2 (6 bases). Germline V gene data show CDR1 as KGHSH and CDR2 as LQKENI. The length of the CDR3 is 14 residues. Trimming left V 5 bases short and J 4 bases short, with 15 bases between. Here the CDR3 DNA reads TGTGCCAGCTCAACTGGGGGACTCCCTTACGAGCAGTACTTC. This translates into CASSTGGLPYEQYF.

In this sample, this clone turned up many times. The chain has TRBV15 and TRBJ2-2; 8 bases are shared with TRBD2. Germline CDR1 and CDR2: LNHNV and YYDKDF (reference sequence). The V gene end was trimmed by 1 base and the J gene end by 7 bases; junction bases not matched to a gene: 8. This CDR3 spans 16 amino acids. CDR3 coding DNA: TGTGCCACCAGCAGAGGCAGCGGGAGCAATGGCGGGGAGCTGTTTTTT. Translated: CATSRGSGSNGGELFF.

This clone was recorded many times. The chain links TRBV7-3 to TRBJ1-1; D perhaps matches TRBD1 (5 bases). Trimming left V 5 bases short and J 1 base short, with 8 bases between. The CDR3 covers 13 residues. Germline lookup yields CDR1 SGHTA and CDR2 FQGTGA. This CDR3 is CASSPGGNTEAFF. The CDR3, as DNA: TGTGCCAGCAGCCCGGGGGGGAACACTGAAGCTTTCTTT.

This clone was recorded at least ten times. The chain employs TRBV30 and TRBJ2-2; TRBD1 is a possible D gene (6 bases). CDR1 and CDR2 from the germline V gene are GTSNPN and SVGIG (reference sequence). V lost 2 bases to trimming and J lost 3 bases, with 13 bases between them. This CDR3 has 15 residues. DNA of the CDR3: TGTGCCTGGAGTAAAAGGACAGAGGACACCGGGGAGCTGTTTTTT. This sequence encodes CAWSKRTEDTGELFF.